Listed here are 20 T cell receptor beta chains from one sample, sequenced in a study of response to subunit inactivated influenza vaccine. TCRdb called the RT-PCR reads again in MiXCR, with one record for every CDR3 protein. The table has 550,000 to 600,000 distinct CDR3 sequences, around 11% seen once. The sample was PBMCs from blood, taken on the day of vaccination. The receptors stem from a man between 45 and 60 years old who received an inactivated influenza vaccine.

In this sample, this clonotype turned up a few times. The V call is TRBV24-1, the J call TRBJ1-2; D not resolved. Per the germline V gene, CDR1 is KGHDR and CDR2 is SFDVKD. The V gene lost 2 bases and the J gene lost 7 bases, with 10 bases spanning the gap. The CDR3 has 13 amino acids. The CDR3 loop reads CATSDSAQAGYTF. CDR3 sequence (DNA): TGTGCCACCAGTGATTCGGCCCAGGCTGGCTACACCTTC.

This chain links TRBV5-1 with TRBJ2-1, with 9 nucleotides matching TRBD1. The CDR3 extends over 15 amino acids. Germline V lookup: CDR1 SGHRS, CDR2 YFSETQ. V was pared by 5 bases and J by 8 bases, with 11 bases of the junction left unmatched. The DNA of the CDR3 is TGCGCCAGCAGAAGACCGGGACAGGGTAGCGATGAGCAGTTCTTC. Amino acid sequence: CASRRPGQGSDEQFF.

Only a few counts were recorded for this clonotype. V and J are TRBV20-1 and TRBJ2-7; possibly TRBD2 for D (6 bases). The CDR3 has 14 residues. Germline loops: CDR1 DFQATT, CDR2 SNEGSKA (reference sequence). Trimming left V 1 base short and J 0 bases short, with 10 bases between. CDR3 amino acids: CSARVGGSSYEQYF. The CDR3 coding sequence is TGCAGTGCTAGAGTTGGAGGGTCCTCCTACGAGCAGTACTTC.

The table lists this clonotype with many counts. The chain joins TRBV29-1 to TRBJ1-1, with TRBD1 matching 8 bases. Germline V gene sequence: CDR1 SQVTM, CDR2 ANQGSEA. J gave up 1 base and V 7 bases, and 5 bases lay outside the gene matches. The CDR3 totals 13 residues. CDR3 loop: CSAVDRANTEAFF. CDR3 coding DNA: TGCAGCGCAGTGGACAGGGCGAACACTGAAGCTTTCTTT. The full variable domain, its missing parts supplied by reference TRBV29-1 and TRBJ1-1, is SAVISQKPSRDICQRGTSLTIQCQVDSQVTMMFWYRQQPGQSLTLIATANQGSEATYESGFVIDKFPISRPNLTFSTLTVSNMSPEDSSIYLCSAVDRANTEAFFGQGTRLTVV.

J is TRBJ2-7 and V is TRBV7-9, with D uncertain. Germline values: CDR1 SEHNR, CDR2 FQNEAQ (reference sequence). CDR3 length: 13 amino acids. V was pared by 5 bases and J by 0 bases, with 8 bases between. The CDR3 DNA sequence: TGTGCCAGCAGCGCCCGTGGCTCCTACGAGCAGTACTTC. Translating it yields CASSARGSYEQYF.

The chain carries TRBV24-1 and TRBJ2-7; D not resolved. Trimming cost V 5 bases and J 6 bases, with 7 bases left between them. The CDR3 is made up of 11 amino acids. The germline V gene encodes CDR1 KGHDR and CDR2 SFDVKD. The CDR3 protein is CATSAGREQYF. DNA of the CDR3: TGTGCCACCAGTGCGGGTCGCGAGCAGTACTTC.

This clonotype was detected only a few times. The rearrangement joins TRBV25-1 to TRBJ2-4, with 8 bases lining up with TRBD2. The J segment lost 0 bases and the V segment lost 2 bases, leaving 3 bases of the junction unmatched. Germline V gene lookup returns CDR1 MGHDK and CDR2 SYGVNS. The CDR3 length is 16 residues. This chain's CDR3 is CASSETSGLAKNIQYF. CDR3 nucleotides: TGTGCCAGCAGTGAAACTAGCGGCTTAGCCAAAAACATTCAGTACTTC.

The CDR3 protein is CASSELGGPETQYF. Written as DNA, the CDR3 is TGTGCCAGCAGTGAATTAGGGGGCCCAGAGACCCAGTACTTC. V gene TRBV6-1 combines with J gene TRBJ2-5; 7 bases map to TRBD1. Unmatched junction bases numbered 4, after V lost 2 bases and J lost 4 bases. The CDR3 contains 14 residues. Germline CDR1 MNHNS, CDR2 SASEGT.

This clonotype was picked up many times. The chain links TRBV12-3 or TRBV12-4 to TRBJ1-2; TRBD1 agrees at 8 bases. V lost 6 bases to trimming and J lost 4 bases; unmatched junction nucleotides: 4. This CDR3 contains 13 residues. CDR3 amino acids: CASRITGGYGYTF. The CDR3 coding sequence is TGTGCCAGCAGAATAACAGGGGGCTATGGCTACACCTTC.

This clonotype was counted only a few times. The genes are TRBV12-3 or TRBV12-4 and TRBJ1-1, with 9 bases lining up with TRBD1. Trimming removed 6 bases from V and 5 bases from J; junction bases left unmatched: 7. CDR3 length: 14 residues. The CDR3: CASSTTGGGTEAFF. CDR3 nucleotide sequence: TGTGCCAGCAGCACAACAGGGGGCGGGACTGAAGCTTTCTTT.

The gene calls are TRBV10-2 and TRBJ2-1; 7 bases are a match to TRBD2. The CDR3 contains 17 residues. Losses at the gene ends were 4 bases for V and 7 bases for J; bases not matched to a gene: 16. The germline gives CDR1 WSHSY, CDR2 SAAADI. CDR3 bases: TGCGCCAGCAGTGTTTTAGGGGACTACCAGGGCAGGAATGAGCAGTTCTTC. Its translation: CASSVLGDYQGRNEQFF.

The chain recombines TRBV28 with TRBJ1-4; no clear D. V shed 5 bases and J shed 0 bases, with 10 bases lying between them. CDR1 and CDR2 (germline): MDHEN, SYDVKM. The CDR3 loop spans 15 amino acids. CDR3: CASSVTLATNEKLFF. In DNA, the CDR3 is TGTGCCAGCAGTGTGACACTTGCAACTAATGAAAAACTGTTTTTT.

With respect to this clonotype: Germline is not matched at one junction end, which may reflect a read error. The chain combines TRBV2 with TRBJ2-5, with D possibly being TRBD2 (5 bases). Germline CDR1 SNHLY, CDR2 FYNNEI. The CDR3 is 14 amino acids. CDR3 protein: CASREGGFQETQYF. CDR3 sequence (DNA): TGTGCCAGCAGGGAAGGAGGCTTCCAAGAGACCCAGTACTTC.

This clonotype has a count of ten or more. Sequence at one end of the junction differs from germline and may be a read error. The chain carries TRBV5-1 and TRBJ2-7, with D unclear. The CDR3 sequence is 14 residues long. Germline CDR1 reads SGHRS; CDR2 reads YFSETQ. The CDR3 region is CASSLTVGQDERYF. CDR3 in DNA: TGCGCCAGCAGCTTGACCGTCGGGCAGGACGAGCGGTACTTC.

This clonotype was seen at least ten times. The chain employs TRBV3-1 and TRBJ2-7, with a weak D call TRBD1 (5 bases). The CDR3 is 13 amino acids. Germline V lookup: CDR1 LGHDT, CDR2 YNNKEL (reference sequence). Trimming stripped 1 base from V and 7 bases from J, with 11 bases between. This chain's CDR3 is CASSQVGRSEQYF. The CDR3 bases are TGTGCCAGCAGCCAAGTGGGGCGGTCTGAGCAGTACTTC.

In this sample, this clonotype turned up a few times. The chain joins TRBV7-2 to TRBJ1-1; D perhaps matches TRBD1 (5 bases). Germline V gives CDR1 SGHTA, CDR2 FQGNSA. This CDR3 is 13 amino acids long. Trimming removed 0 bases from V and 6 bases from J, with 8 bases in between. The CDR3 protein is CASSLAGGAEAFF. CDR3 DNA sequence: TGTGCCAGCAGCTTAGCGGGGGGGGCTGAAGCTTTCTTT.

J is TRBJ1-6 and V is TRBV29-1; unclear D gene. Trimming took off 1 base at V and 13 bases at J, with 14 bases between the two ends. The CDR3 runs to 13 residues. From germline, CDR1 is SQVTM and CDR2 ANQGSEA. The CDR3 loop reads CSVEVSPETPLHF. The CDR3 DNA sequence: TGCAGCGTTGAAGTATCGCCCGAAACTCCCCTCCACTTT.

The chain carries TRBV20-1 and TRBJ2-5; D is unclear. CDR1 DFQATT and CDR2 SNEGSKA come from the germline V gene (reference sequence). The length of the CDR3 is 12 residues. Trimming cost V 4 bases and J 1 base, with 7 bases left between them. DNA for the CDR3: TGCAGTGCTAAGGGTTTCCAAGAGACCCAGTACTTC. Residues: CSAKGFQETQYF.

J is TRBJ2-1 and V is TRBV7-9; D might be TRBD1 (6 bases). The CDR3 is made up of 14 amino acids. V was pared by 3 bases and J by 8 bases, with 14 bases between. CDR1 is SEHNR, CDR2 FQNEAQ, per germline (reference sequence). The CDR3 DNA is TGTGCCAGCAGCTTGAACAGGGTGGGGGATGAGCAGTTCTTC. It codes for CASSLNRVGDEQFF.

Only a few counts were recorded for this clonotype. V gene TRBV30 combines with J gene TRBJ2-3; D unresolved. The V and J ends lost 3 bases and 3 bases respectively, with 7 bases between them. From germline, CDR1 is GTSNPN and CDR2 SVGIG (reference sequence). The CDR3 is made up of 12 amino acids. The CDR3 nucleotides read TGTGCCTGGAGATTCGAGACAGATACGCAGTATTTT. Translation: CAWRFETDTQYF.